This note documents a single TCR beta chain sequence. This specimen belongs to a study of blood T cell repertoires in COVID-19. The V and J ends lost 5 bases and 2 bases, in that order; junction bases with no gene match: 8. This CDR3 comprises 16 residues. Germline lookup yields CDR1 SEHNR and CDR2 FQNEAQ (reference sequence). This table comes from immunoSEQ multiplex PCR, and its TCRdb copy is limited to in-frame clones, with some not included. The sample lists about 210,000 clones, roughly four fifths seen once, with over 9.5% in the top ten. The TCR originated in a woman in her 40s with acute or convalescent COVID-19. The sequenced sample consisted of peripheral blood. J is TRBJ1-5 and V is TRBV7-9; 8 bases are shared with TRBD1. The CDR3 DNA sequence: TGTGCCAGCAGCACTGGACAGGGTTATGGCAATCAGCCCCAGCATTTT. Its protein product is CASSTGQGYGNQPQHF. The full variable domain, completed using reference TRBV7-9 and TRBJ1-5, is DTGVSQNPRHKITKRGQNVTFRCDPISEHNRLYWYRQTLGQGPEFLTYFQNEAQLEKSRLLSDRFSAERPKGSFSTLEIQRTEQGDSAMYLCASSTGQGYGNQPQHFGDGTRLSIL.